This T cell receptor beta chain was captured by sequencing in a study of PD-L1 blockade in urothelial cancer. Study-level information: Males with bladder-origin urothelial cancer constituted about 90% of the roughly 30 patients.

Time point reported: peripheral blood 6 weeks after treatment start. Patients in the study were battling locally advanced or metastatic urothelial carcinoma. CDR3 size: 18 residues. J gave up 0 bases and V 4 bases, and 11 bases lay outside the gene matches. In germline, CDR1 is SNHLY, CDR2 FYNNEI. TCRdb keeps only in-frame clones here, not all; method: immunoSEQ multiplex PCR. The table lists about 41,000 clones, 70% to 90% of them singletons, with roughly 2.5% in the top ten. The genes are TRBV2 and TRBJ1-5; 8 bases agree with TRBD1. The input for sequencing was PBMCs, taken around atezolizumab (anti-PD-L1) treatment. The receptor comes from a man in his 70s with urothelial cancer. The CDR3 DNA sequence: TGTGCCAGCAGTGGGGTGGAGACAGGGGAATATAGCAATCAGCCCCAGCATTTT. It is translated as CASSGVETGEYSNQPQHF.